This is a list of T cell receptor beta chains from one sample in a study of T cell repertoires in cytomegalovirus infection. TCRdb passed the reads through MiXCR, listing each CDR3 protein once. The sample yields roughly 230,000 distinct CDR3 sequences, over 20% seen once. Sequencing was done on a sample of CD8+ T cells from PBMCs. The receptors shown here come from a human donor in good health (CMV status not recorded). Some clones in this sample may be carry-over from other donors' samples. CDR3s include the opening cysteine and the closing phenylalanine or tryptophan. D genes are given only for firm matches. Clone size appears in some rows only: once, few, many, or a class for an expanded clone.

d_gene | j_gene | v_gene | abundance | CDR3aa | CDR3nt
TRBD1 | TRBJ1-1 | TRBV20-1 | . | CSAYRGENTEAFF | TGCAGTGCTTACAGGGGAGAGAACACTGAAGCTTTCTTT
. | TRBJ1-2 | TRBV29-1 | many | CSVDPAQGHYGYTF | TGCAGCGTTGATCCGGCCCAGGGCCACTATGGCTACACCTTC
. | TRBJ1-1 | TRBV20-1 | few | CSAGDPRDTEAFF | TGCAGTGCAGGGGACCCCCGGGACACTGAAGCTTTCTTT
. | TRBJ1-2 | TRBV18 | few | CASSPGPGRTNYGYTF | TGTGCCAGCTCACCAGGCCCAGGGAGAACTAACTATGGCTACACCTTC
. | TRBJ2-3 | TRBV7-2 | few | CASSDTPDTQYF | TGTGCCAGCAGCGACACTCCAGATACGCAGTATTTT
TRBD1 | TRBJ2-7 | TRBV6-8 | few | CASSYGIGQGSEQYF | TGTGCCAGCAGTTACGGAATAGGACAGGGATCCGAGCAGTACTTC
TRBD1 | TRBJ2-1 | TRBV5-1 | . | CASSLWTGEYNEQFF | TGCGCCAGCAGCTTGTGGACAGGGGAATACAATGAGCAGTTCTTC
TRBD2 | TRBJ2-1 | TRBV7-2 | many | CASSTPTSGDLSYNEQFF | TGTGCCAGCAGCACGCCTACTAGCGGGGACCTCTCCTACAATGAGCAGTTCTTC
. | TRBJ1-4 | TRBV27 | few | CASSLLSEAGEEKLFF | TGTGCCAGCAGTTTATTATCCGAGGCCGGTGAAGAAAAACTGTTTTTT
. | TRBJ1-2 | TRBV9 | . | CASSVERDYGYTF | TGTGCCAGCAGCGTAGAAAGGGACTATGGCTACACCTTC
TRBD1 | TRBJ2-5 | TRBV7-9 | . | CASSFGTGGTNQETQYF | TGTGCCAGCAGCTTCGGGACAGGGGGGACCAACCAAGAGACCCAGTACTTC
. | TRBJ1-5 | TRBV7-9 | few | CASSTGTALGGQPQHF | TGTGCCAGCAGCACCGGGACCGCCCTGGGTGGACAGCCCCAGCATTTT
TRBD1 | TRBJ2-1 | TRBV7-8 | many | CASSAGTGGMDEQFF | TGTGCCAGCAGCGCGGGGACAGGGGGAATGGATGAGCAGTTCTTC
. | TRBJ2-7 | TRBV7-9 | many | CASSFQGVYEQYF | TGTGCCAGCAGCTTTCAAGGGGTGTACGAGCAGTACTTC
TRBD1 | TRBJ1-2 | TRBV7-9 | . | CASTDLDRAGGYTF | TGTGCCAGCACCGACCTAGACAGGGCGGGTGGCTACACCTTC
. | TRBJ2-1 | TRBV29-1 | few | CSVGGGNPLGEQFF | TGCAGCGTTGGGGGCGGGAACCCTCTGGGTGAGCAGTTCTTC
TRBD1 | TRBJ2-7 | TRBV29-1 | . | CSVVDRGPPYEQYF | TGCAGCGTAGTAGACAGGGGGCCTCCCTACGAGCAGTACTTC
TRBD1 | TRBJ2-7 | TRBV25-1 | few | CASSEPRTGRYEQYF | TGTGCCAGCAGTGAACCCAGGACAGGGAGGTACGAGCAGTACTTC
. | TRBJ2-3 | TRBV9 | . | CASSDGPPGTDTQYF | TGTGCCAGCAGCGACGGGCCCCCCGGCACAGATACGCAGTATTTT
. | TRBJ1-1 | TRBV7-9 | many | CASSIGLGGTRDEAFF | TGTGCCAGCAGCATAGGATTAGGAGGGACAAGAGATGAAGCTTTCTTT
. | TRBJ1-2 | TRBV27 | few | CASSLSMGRDYGYTF | TGTGCCAGCAGTTTATCCATGGGGCGCGACTATGGCTACACCTTC
. | TRBJ1-1 | TRBV29-1 | few | CSVAGDTEAFF | TGCAGCGTTGCCGGAGACACTGAAGCTTTCTTT
TRBD2 | TRBJ2-1 | TRBV25-1 | . | CASSDPSGTYNEQFF | TGTGCCAGCAGTGACCCTAGCGGGACCTACAATGAGCAGTTCTTC
TRBD2 | TRBJ2-1 | TRBV28 | many | CASSLTPSGGNNEQFF | TGTGCCAGCAGTTTGACTCCTAGCGGGGGGAACAATGAGCAGTTCTTC
TRBD1 | TRBJ1-1 | TRBV27 | few | CASSRWDRGKENTEAFF | TGTGCCAGCAGTCGGTGGGACAGGGGGAAAGAGAACACTGAAGCTTTCTTT
TRBD1 | TRBJ2-2 | TRBV28 | few | CASSLESGGTGELFF | TGTGCCAGCAGTTTAGAGTCAGGGGGCACCGGGGAGCTGTTTTTT
. | TRBJ1-3 | TRBV12-3/TRBV12-4 | many | CASIQGFSGNTIYF | TGTGCCAGCATCCAGGGTTTTTCTGGAAACACCATATATTTT
. | TRBJ2-7 | TRBV11-1 | . | CASSLFTGLYEQYF | TGTGCCAGCAGCTTATTCACAGGCCTATACGAGCAGTACTTC
TRBD2 | TRBJ2-4 | TRBV11-2 | . | CASSLDGPTSGVLGNIQYF | TGTGCCAGCAGCTTAGATGGTCCGACTAGCGGGGTGTTAGGAAACATTCAGTACTTC
. | TRBJ2-7 | TRBV5-4 | few | CASSPGWDTGYEQYF | TGTGCCAGCAGCCCGGGGTGGGACACCGGGTACGAGCAGTACTTC
. | TRBJ1-1 | TRBV2 | few | CASRTAPNSHLNTEAFF | TGTGCCAGCAGGACGGCTCCAAACTCCCATTTGAACACTGAAGCTTTCTTT
. | TRBJ1-2 | TRBV28 | many | CASSLGGRDGYTF | TGTGCCAGCAGTTTAGGGGGTAGGGATGGCTACACCTTC
. | TRBJ2-1 | TRBV7-6 | many | CASSLDPRAEQFF | TGTGCCAGCAGCTTAGACCCCAGGGCTGAGCAGTTCTTC
. | TRBJ2-3 | TRBV5-5 | . | CASSLTRNLPQFTDTQYF | TGTGCCAGCAGCTTGACTAGGAACCTTCCTCAATTCACAGATACGCAGTATTTT